A selection of T cell receptor beta chains follows, all from one sample in a study of T cell responses to AZD1222 COVID-19 vaccine. The table came from immunoSEQ multiplex PCR; TCRdb's copy has only in-frame clones and leaves some out. The sample consists of about 100,000 clones, about 87% of them appearing once. The material was peripheral blood, obtained 28 days after the second AZD1222 dose. Receptors were obtained from an adult who received the AZD1222 COVID-19 vaccine. Both conserved end residues are trimmed from each CDR3. Each record gives: V gene, CDR3 protein.

TRBV11-2,ASSPLGEQY
TRBV27,ASSFLGSGANVLT
TRBV11-2,ASSFGTTYSYEQY
TRBV9,ASSAQTVTGELF
TRBV9,ASSFGLAGGLGTDTQY
TRBV6-1,ASSERRGGQPQH
TRBV7-3,ASSFLTGPYGYT
TRBV24-1,ATSDLGTSGSLSYNEQF
TRBV4-1,ASSQDTASGRTYEQY
TRBV5-8,ASSGQGRGGYEQY
TRBV5-1,ASSLRDSSNTEAF
TRBV7-8,ASSWGADLANTGELF
TRBV7-2,ASSLTGQGPGNTIY
TRBV19,ASTPAGTGRTDTQY
TRBV19,ATGGLAGGDTQY
TRBV19,ASSLTGVRTEAF
TRBV6-5,ASSPGLAGGQF
TRBV7-6,ASSLSEGSRNTIY
TRBV19,ASSLAANNSPLH
TRBV28,ASSLARYGYT
TRBV9,ASSPHARGDTGELF
TRBV2,ASREFVVLDTQY
TRBV7-2,ASSARTGISGNTIY
TRBV29-1,SAGWANEKLF
TRBV29-1,SVVWVQGTGELF
TRBV4-3,ASSQAGGGIQY
TRBV29-1,SGTGALGYGYT
TRBV19,ASRGGPNQPQH
TRBV27,ASSSLTIHSNQPQH
TRBV6-5,ASSTHSRGREQY
TRBV19,ASSRDRYSPLH
TRBV19,ASRDKVTGELF
TRBV7-9,ASRNLGDGYT
TRBV6-5,ASIWDLSSYNEQF
TRBV9,ASSVGQGPSTDTQY
TRBV12-3/TRBV12-4,ASSLRIDTQY
TRBV18,ASSPRTDDTGELF